The 32 T cell receptor beta chains listed next were all sequenced from one sample in a study of siplizumab effects on memory and regulatory T cells. The assay was immunoSEQ multiplex PCR, and TCRdb's table has in-frame clones only and misses some. The table includes roughly 100,000 clones, around 90% detected once. The sample consisted of CD4+ T cells sorted from blood. The receptor source for this set is a human donor in good health.

This chain joins TRBV30 and TRBJ2-7; TRBD2 matches 14 bases. V was clipped by 4 bases and J by 6 bases; unmatched bases: 11. This CDR3 comprises 16 residues. Per the germline V gene, CDR1 is GTSNPN and CDR2 is SVGIG (reference sequence). Here the CDR3 DNA reads TGTGCCTGGAACATCCCCGGGACTAGCGGGAGCGGCGAGCAGTACTTC. Its protein product is CAWNIPGTSGSGEQYF.

The V gene is TRBV6-4, the J gene TRBJ2-3; D is undetermined. The V and J ends lost 3 bases and 0 bases respectively, with 7 bases between them. Per the germline V gene, CDR1 is MRHNA and CDR2 is SNTAGT. CDR3 length equals 14 residues. This chain's CDR3 is CASSEEGSTDTQYF. CDR3 sequence (DNA): TGTGCCAGCAGTGAGGAAGGGAGCACAGATACGCAGTATTTT.

The chain joins TRBV18 to TRBJ2-5; 10 bases are a match to TRBD2. The CDR3 extends over 15 amino acids. The V gene's germline CDR1 is KGHSH and CDR2 LQKENI. The trim removed 2 bases at V and 4 bases at J, leaving 4 bases unmatched. CDR3 coding DNA: TGTGCCAGCTCACCAAGGCTAGCGGGAGTAGAGACCCAGTACTTC. Its translation: CASSPRLAGVETQYF.

The V call is TRBV30, the J call TRBJ2-5; 8 bases are shared with TRBD1. The CDR3 covers 13 residues. V trimming: 3 bases; J trimming: 5 bases; junction bases outside the gene matches: 5. Germline V lookup: CDR1 GTSNPN, CDR2 SVGIG (reference sequence). The CDR3 region is CAWSGTGGETQYF. Here the CDR3 DNA reads TGTGCCTGGAGCGGAACAGGGGGGGAGACCCAGTACTTC.

The chain joins TRBV28 to TRBJ2-7; the D is unclear. V lost 1 base and J 2 bases, leaving 12 bases between the germline ends. The CDR3 is 15 amino acids. Per germline, CDR1 MDHEN and CDR2 SYDVKM. DNA of the CDR3: TGTGCCAGCAGTTTATCGTTAGCCGCGGCCTACGAGCAGTACTTC. It yields the protein CASSLSLAAAYEQYF.

J is TRBJ2-7 and V is TRBV14; D call uncertain. This CDR3 is 13 amino acids long. CDR1 and CDR2 (germline): SGHDN, FVKESK. Trimming pared 8 bases from V and 0 bases from J, leaving 11 bases between. CDR3 coding DNA: TGTGCCAGCGGTAGGCACGGCTCCTACGAGCAGTACTTC. Protein product: CASGRHGSYEQYF.

As to this clone: Other DNA sequences of this sample code for an identical CDR3. This rearrangement joins TRBV7-9 to TRBJ2-7, with D perhaps matching TRBD1 or TRBD2 (5 bases each). The germline gives CDR1 SEHNR, CDR2 FQNEAQ (reference sequence). The V and J ends lost 5 bases and 1 base respectively, with 12 bases between them. The CDR3 length is 14 residues. The CDR3 nucleotides read TGTGCCAGCAGCCCGGGGACGGTATCCTACGAGCAGTACTTC. This gives the protein CASSPGTVSYEQYF. The full variable domain, completed using reference TRBV7-9 and TRBJ2-7, is DTGVSQNPRHKITKRGQNVTFRCDPISEHNRLYWYRQTLGQGPEFLTYFQNEAQLEKSRLLSDRFSAERPKGSFSTLEIQRTEQGDSAMYLCASSPGTVSYEQYFGPGTRLTVT.

This clone was detected only once. The chain recombines TRBV4-1 with TRBJ1-2, with 7 bases lining up with TRBD1. This CDR3 has 18 amino acids. V gave up 2 bases and J gave up 8 bases; unmatched junction bases: 20. Per the germline V gene, CDR1 is MGHRA and CDR2 is YSYEKL. In DNA, the CDR3 is TGCGCCAGCAGCCAATATAAGGGGACAGATCTTTCCCTGAAGGGCTACACCTTC. Translation gives CASSQYKGTDLSLKGYTF.

This rearrangement joins TRBV28 to TRBJ2-2, with no clear D. The V end lost 3 bases, the J end lost 2 bases, and 10 bases lay between the germline ends. Germline-derived CDR1 and CDR2 are MDHEN and SYDVKM. This CDR3 comprises 15 residues. The CDR3 sequence is CASSLGHINTGELFF. The CDR3 region has the DNA TGTGCCAGCAGTTTGGGTCATATAAACACCGGGGAGCTGTTTTTT.

V usage is TRBV29-1 and J usage is TRBJ2-6; D remains ambiguous. Between the trimmed V and J ends, which lost 4 bases and 0 bases, there was a span of 4 bases. The CDR3 has 13 amino acids. From germline, CDR1 is SQVTM and CDR2 ANQGSEA. CDR3 in DNA: TGCAGCGTTGCGGTCTCTGGGGCCAACGTCCTGACTTTC. It yields the protein CSVAVSGANVLTF. Based on the CDR3 plus reference TRBV29-1 and TRBJ2-6, the full variable domain is SAVISQKPSRDICQRGTSLTIQCQVDSQVTMMFWYRQQPGQSLTLIATANQGSEATYESGFVIDKFPISRPNLTFSTLTVSNMSPEDSSIYLCSVAVSGANVLTFGAGSRLTVL.

The chain is built from TRBV9 and TRBJ2-7; D ambiguous. The CDR3 sequence is 14 residues long. V lost 0 bases to trimming and J lost 2 bases, with 9 bases between them. The germline V gene has CDR1 SGDLS and CDR2 YYNGEE. The CDR3 spells CASSVGGRTYEQYF. In DNA, the CDR3 is TGTGCCAGCAGCGTAGGAGGACGCACCTACGAGCAGTACTTC.

The rearrangement joins TRBV7-2 to TRBJ2-7; 8 bases are shared with TRBD2. CDR3 size: 16 residues. With V trimmed by 1 base and J by 6 bases, 11 bases remained unmatched. CDR1 and CDR2 (germline): SGHTA, FQGNSA. Here the CDR3 reads CASSLGGTRGLREQYF. For the CDR3, the DNA is TGTGCCAGCAGCTTAGGGGGGACTAGGGGACTCCGCGAGCAGTACTTC.

The CDR3 is CAISERDPNEQFF. The CDR3 nucleotides read TGTGCCATCAGTGAAAGGGACCCCAATGAGCAGTTCTTC. The V call is TRBV10-3, the J call TRBJ2-1; D is possibly TRBD1 or TRBD2 (5 bases each). The CDR3 is 13 amino acids. Trimming left V 3 bases short and J 6 bases short, with 9 bases between. The germline CDR1 and CDR2 sequences are ENHRY and SYGVKD.

The rearrangement links TRBV2 to TRBJ1-2; D possibly corresponds to TRBD1 (6 bases). V was trimmed by 6 bases and J by 2 bases, leaving 16 bases between them. The CDR3 has 15 residues. Germline values: CDR1 SNHLY, CDR2 FYNNEI. The CDR3, as DNA: TGTGCCAGCAGACTCCAGGGGATCGGAAACTATGGCTACACCTTC. The encoded protein is CASRLQGIGNYGYTF. Combining the CDR3 with reference TRBV2 and TRBJ1-2 gives the whole variable domain EPEVTQTPSHQVTQMGQEVILRCVPISNHLYFYWYRQILGQKVEFLVSFYNNEISEKSEIFDDQFSVERPDGSNFTLKIRSTKLEDSAMYFCASRLQGIGNYGYTFGSGTRLTVV.

The rearrangement links TRBV11-3 to TRBJ2-4, with 8 bases matching TRBD1. CDR1 is SGHNT, CDR2 YENEEA, per germline. The CDR3 covers 16 residues. V trimming: 3 bases; J trimming: 3 bases; junction bases outside the gene matches: 7. The CDR3 is CASSFSDREGKNIQYF. In nucleotides, the CDR3 is TGTGCCAGCAGCTTCTCGGACAGGGAAGGCAAAAACATTCAGTACTTC.

V usage is TRBV2 and J usage is TRBJ2-5; the match to TRBD2 covers 9 bases. The CDR3 extends over 15 amino acids. With 8 bases clipped from V and 2 bases from J, the junction kept 9 bases outside the gene matches. CDR1 is SNHLY, CDR2 FYNNEI, per germline. CDR3 sequence reads: CASEVGGGGQETQYF. The CDR3 DNA sequence: TGTGCCAGCGAAGTCGGCGGGGGGGGGCAAGAGACCCAGTACTTC.

J is TRBJ1-5 and V is TRBV6-5, with unresolved D. CDR1 and CDR2 (germline): MNHEY, SVGAGI. The CDR3 has 14 amino acids. V gave up 4 bases and J gave up 5 bases, with 12 bases separating them. CDR3: CASSSQSVYQPQHF. The CDR3 bases are TGTGCCAGCAGTTCCCAATCAGTCTATCAGCCCCAGCATTTT.

This sequence joins TRBV18 and TRBJ2-6; D is undetermined. Germline CDR1 is KGHSH and CDR2 is LQKENI. Trimming took 2 bases from V and 0 from J, leaving 11 bases between them. CDR3 length: 17 residues. In nucleotides, the CDR3 is TGTGCCAGCTCACCATATAGAGGAGACTCTGGGGCCAACGTCCTGACTTTC. This sequence encodes CASSPYRGDSGANVLTF.

J is TRBJ2-4 and V is TRBV7-9; tentatively, D is TRBD2 (6 bases). V was pared by 3 bases and J by 7 bases, with 13 bases between. Germline CDR1 and CDR2: SEHNR and FQNEAQ (reference sequence). The CDR3 extends over 14 amino acids. The CDR3 spells CASSFSRAGNIQYF. As DNA, the CDR3 is TGTGCCAGCAGCTTTTCCAGGGCGGGGAACATTCAGTACTTC.

The chain is built from TRBV6-6 and TRBJ2-7; D gene uncertain. The germline V and J ends were trimmed by 5 bases and 4 bases, with 6 bases remaining between them. The CDR3 extends over 11 amino acids. From germline, CDR1 is MNHNY and CDR2 SVGAGI (reference sequence). The DNA for the CDR3 is TGTGCCAGCAGTCTACAGTACGAGCAGTACTTC. It yields the protein CASSLQYEQYF.

The chain joins TRBV4-1 to TRBJ2-7; D unclear. Looked up from germline, CDR1 is MGHRA and CDR2 is YSYEKL. V lost 2 bases to trimming and J lost 3 bases, with 17 bases between them. CDR3 length: 16 amino acids. The CDR3 bases are TGCGCCAGCAGCCAAACTTCAGGTCGTTTCAACTACGAGCAGTACTTC. Protein: CASSQTSGRFNYEQYF.

The chain joins TRBV28 to TRBJ2-7, with D unresolved. Germline V CDR1 and CDR2: MDHEN, SYDVKM. Trimming removed 0 bases from V and 9 bases from J, with 18 bases in between. The CDR3 consists of 15 residues. CDR3 sequence: CASSLWGSPAIGQYF. CDR3 nucleotide sequence: TGTGCCAGCAGTTTATGGGGAAGTCCCGCAATTGGGCAGTACTTC.

The chain links TRBV11-2 to TRBJ2-7; D not resolved. The germline V gene has CDR1 SGHAT and CDR2 FQNNGV. Trimming removed 1 base from V and 1 base from J, with 11 bases in between. The CDR3 length is 15 residues. The CDR3 region has the DNA TGTGCCAGCAGCTTAGTTCCCCAAGCATCCTACGAGCAGTACTTC. Translating it yields CASSLVPQASYEQYF.

V usage is TRBV6-6 and J usage is TRBJ1-1; 10 nucleotides align to TRBD1. CDR3 length: 16 amino acids. Trimming at V came to 5 bases and at J to 5 bases, leaving 11 bases not matched to a gene. The germline gives CDR1 MNHNY, CDR2 SVGAGI (reference sequence). The CDR3 DNA reads as TGTGCCAGCAGTCTCCACCCCCGGGACAGGGGAACTGAAGCTTTCTTT. This codes for CASSLHPRDRGTEAFF.

The chain carries TRBV6-1 and TRBJ1-3, with a possible D match to TRBD1 (5 bases). Germline V CDR1 and CDR2: MNHNS, SASEGT. The V end lost 2 bases, the J end lost 3 bases, and 8 bases lay between the germline ends. The length of the CDR3 is 14 residues. The CDR3 reads CASSERRGGNTIYF. DNA of the CDR3: TGTGCCAGCAGTGAAAGGAGGGGTGGAAACACCATATATTTT.

The chain combines TRBV19 with TRBJ1-4; 8 bases are a match to TRBD1. CDR1 LNHDA and CDR2 SQIVND come from the germline V gene (reference sequence). The CDR3 is made up of 14 amino acids. Trimming took 1 base from V and 5 from J; bases not matched to a gene: 0. This CDR3 is CASSIGQGNEKLFF. The CDR3 coding sequence is TGTGCCAGTAGTATAGGACAGGGGAATGAAAAACTGTTTTTT.

The rearrangement links TRBV30 to TRBJ1-3; D remains ambiguous. Trimming left V 4 bases short and J 4 bases short, with 20 bases between. The length of the CDR3 is 16 residues. The germline V gene has CDR1 GTSNPN and CDR2 SVGIG (reference sequence). CDR3 nucleotides: TGTGCCTGGACCCCTACCTTCCGGTACTCAGGAAACACCATATATTTT. Its protein product is CAWTPTFRYSGNTIYF.

The V and J genes are TRBV19 and TRBJ1-1, with D uncertain. CDR1 and CDR2 from the germline V gene are LNHDA and SQIVND (reference sequence). V lost 2 bases to trimming and J lost 2 bases, with 18 bases between them. The CDR3 has 17 residues. In DNA form, the CDR3 reads TGTGCCAGTAGTATAATAAGATCCGAGACACGAAACACTGAAGCTTTCTTT. It encodes CASSIIRSETRNTEAFF.

V gene TRBV10-2 combines with J gene TRBJ2-7; 9 positions agree with TRBD2. The V segment lost 5 bases and the J segment 5 bases; nucleotides outside the gene matches: 4. Germline CDR1 WSHSY, CDR2 SAAADI. This CDR3 contains 13 residues. The CDR3 loop reads CASSLAGKNEQYF. Written as DNA, the CDR3 is TGCGCCAGCAGTCTAGCGGGAAAAAACGAGCAGTACTTC.

V is TRBV11-3 and J is TRBJ2-2, with 7 bases aligning to TRBD1. This CDR3 contains 14 residues. Trimming removed 6 bases from V and 4 bases from J; junction bases left unmatched: 5. Germline V gives CDR1 SGHNT, CDR2 YENEEA. The CDR3 here is CASSSTGATGELFF. The CDR3 DNA reads as TGTGCCAGCAGTTCAACAGGGGCCACCGGGGAGCTGTTTTTT.

In this sample, this clone turned up once. The V call is TRBV28, the J call TRBJ1-1, with 9 nucleotides matching TRBD1. With 1 base clipped from V and 11 bases from J, the junction kept 5 bases outside the gene matches. Looked up from germline, CDR1 is MDHEN and CDR2 is SYDVKM. The CDR3 covers 13 residues. The CDR3 loop reads CASSLSGQGTAFF. The CDR3 coding sequence is TGTGCCAGCAGTTTATCGGGACAGGGAACGGCTTTCTTT.

This chain joins TRBV7-3 and TRBJ2-7; a weak D match, TRBD1 (6 bases). V was trimmed by 1 base and J by 0 bases, leaving 10 bases between them. This CDR3 contains 15 residues. Germline V gene sequence: CDR1 SGHTA, CDR2 FQGTGA. This CDR3 reads CASSLKGESSYEQYF. As DNA, the CDR3 is TGTGCCAGCAGCTTAAAGGGGGAGAGCTCCTACGAGCAGTACTTC. Full variable domain (rest looked up from reference TRBV7-3 and TRBJ2-7): GAGVSQTPSNKVTEKGKYVELRCDPISGHTALYWYRQSLGQGPEFLIYFQGTGAADDSGLPNDRFFAVRPEGSVSTLKIQRTERGDSAVYLCASSLKGESSYEQYFGPGTRLTVT.